This is a list of T cell receptor beta chains from one sample in a study of PD-L1 blockade in urothelial cancer. Some clones are missing from TCRdb's copy, which holds only in-frame ones; the method was immunoSEQ multiplex PCR. The top ten hold around 30% of the sample, which has some 32,000 clones, 80% to 90% seen once. The sequences come from PBMCs, collected around atezolizumab (anti-PD-L1) treatment. The receptors come from a man in his sixties with urothelial cancer. Both conserved end residues are trimmed from each CDR3. The order of the fields is V gene, CDR3 protein.

v_call: TRBV30
cdr3_aa: ALYSRGDYGYT

v_call: TRBV30
cdr3_aa: ASYRKHYGYT

v_call: TRBV6-6
cdr3_aa: ASRSRDSNTEAF

v_call: TRBV11-2
cdr3_aa: ASSLDEGINQPQH

v_call: TRBV10-2
cdr3_aa: ASSELVASGSYEQY

v_call: TRBV9
cdr3_aa: ASSVGAELSYEQY

v_call: TRBV4-2
cdr3_aa: ASSQYLTGASLSYGYT

v_call: TRBV19
cdr3_aa: ASSISAGRETQY

v_call: TRBV30
cdr3_aa: AWSTGINYGYT

v_call: TRBV5-4
cdr3_aa: ASSQSTVRNTEAF

v_call: TRBV11-2
cdr3_aa: ASSSHYRGRGVYT

v_call: TRBV2
cdr3_aa: ASSHPGQGNSPLH

v_call: TRBV27
cdr3_aa: ASSFGRTLTSAQETQY

v_call: TRBV25-1
cdr3_aa: ASSEPGTMNTEAF

v_call: TRBV30
cdr3_aa: AWSVPGEDTIY

v_call: TRBV7-2
cdr3_aa: ASSPSGGAEGYT

v_call: TRBV6-1
cdr3_aa: ASTDRGSNYGYT

v_call: TRBV6-1
cdr3_aa: ASSESVGVAYEQY

v_call: TRBV4-1
cdr3_aa: ASSQDHGGTYEQY

v_call: TRBV19
cdr3_aa: ASRSLAGASKQF

v_call: TRBV19
cdr3_aa: ASSIGAGAAGYEQY

v_call: TRBV5-1
cdr3_aa: ASSLEGTGVSYEQY

v_call: TRBV9
cdr3_aa: ASSVGLAGAETQY

v_call: TRBV5-6
cdr3_aa: ASTIAKGTSGIHEQY

v_call: TRBV23-1
cdr3_aa: ASTRRLRDYEQY

v_call: TRBV19
cdr3_aa: ASSIGQGVYGYT

v_call: TRBV5-1
cdr3_aa: ASSLVSQNTYEQY

v_call: TRBV10-3
cdr3_aa: AISEGRLYNEQF

v_call: TRBV6-1
cdr3_aa: ASSEGTSQETQY

v_call: TRBV7-7
cdr3_aa: ASSPTGTAKETQY

v_call: TRBV19
cdr3_aa: ASSSTGDIGYSNQPQH

v_call: TRBV2
cdr3_aa: ASSPPGEEQY

v_call: TRBV6-4
cdr3_aa: ASSVSDWPQEQF

v_call: TRBV4-1
cdr3_aa: ASSPGNRDRVHEQY

v_call: TRBV27
cdr3_aa: ASSLQGGVVKASNQPQH

v_call: TRBV5-6
cdr3_aa: ASSLVGAEKLF

v_call: TRBV6-6
cdr3_aa: ASSLGIAGNYEQY

v_call: TRBV12-5
cdr3_aa: ASSPFGTAGNQPQH

v_call: TRBV5-5
cdr3_aa: ASSPQVHRSGNTIY

v_call: TRBV4-1
cdr3_aa: ASNLQGVGTGANVLT

v_call: TRBV10-3
cdr3_aa: AISLGQGAAEAF

v_call: TRBV11-2
cdr3_aa: ASSQRFSNEQY

v_call: TRBV9
cdr3_aa: ASSAGQGGYTGELF

v_call: TRBV19
cdr3_aa: ASSSYRGNQPQH